Listed below are T cell receptor beta chains from one sample, sequenced in a study of T cell changes during pregnancy in multiple sclerosis. Assay: immunoSEQ multiplex PCR; the TCRdb copy retains only in-frame clones and omits some. The sample records about 30,000 clones, about nine tenths being singletons. Source: CD4+ T cells from peripheral blood mononuclear cells, taken in the second trimester of pregnancy. Receptor source: a female donor in good health, enrolled as a control in a pregnancy study. The CDR3 runs from the conserved cysteine through the conserved F or W. Each record gives: V gene, D gene, clone size, J gene, CDR3 protein, CDR3 DNA. D genes are given only for firm matches. Only some rows state a clone size, as once, few, many or a class for expanded clones.

V gene: TRBV29-1; D gene: NA; clone size: NA; J gene: TRBJ1-2; CDR3 protein: CSGGDRRSANYGYTF; CDR3 DNA: TGCAGCGGGGGGGATAGACGGTCGGCTAACTATGGCTACACCTTC
V gene: TRBV5-8; D gene: TRBD2; clone size: NA; J gene: TRBJ2-3; CDR3 protein: CASSQGLAGDSDTQYF; CDR3 DNA: TGTGCCAGCAGCCAGGGACTAGCGGGAGATTCAGATACGCAGTATTTT
V gene: TRBV30; D gene: NA; clone size: NA; J gene: TRBJ1-5; CDR3 protein: CAWSVPRTNLNQPQHF; CDR3 DNA: TGTGCCTGGAGTGTACCCCGGACAAACCTCAATCAGCCCCAGCATTTT
V gene: TRBV6-5; D gene: NA; clone size: NA; J gene: TRBJ2-7; CDR3 protein: CASTPSGRSYEQYF; CDR3 DNA: TGTGCCAGCACTCCCTCGGGTCGCTCCTACGAGCAGTACTTC
V gene: TRBV9; D gene: TRBD1; clone size: once; J gene: TRBJ1-5; CDR3 protein: CASSPGQGSNQPQHF; CDR3 DNA: TGTGCCAGCAGCCCGGGACAGGGAAGCAATCAGCCCCAGCATTTT
V gene: TRBV25-1; D gene: NA; clone size: once; J gene: TRBJ2-2; CDR3 protein: CASTRVGTGELFF; CDR3 DNA: TGTGCCAGCACCAGGGTTGGCACCGGGGAGCTGTTTTTT
V gene: TRBV19; D gene: TRBD1; clone size: NA; J gene: TRBJ1-1; CDR3 protein: CASSSRDRGYGTEAFF; CDR3 DNA: TGTGCCAGTAGTTCTAGGGACAGGGGGTACGGGACTGAAGCTTTCTTT
V gene: TRBV7-2; D gene: NA; clone size: NA; J gene: TRBJ2-5; CDR3 protein: CASSLVARKDETQYF; CDR3 DNA: TGTGCCAGCAGCTTAGTGGCCAGGAAGGATGAGACCCAGTACTTC
V gene: TRBV10-3; D gene: TRBD2; clone size: few; J gene: TRBJ2-2; CDR3 protein: CAAEMGGDFGELFF; CDR3 DNA: TGTGCCGCCGAAATGGGAGGGGATTTCGGGGAGCTGTTTTTT
V gene: TRBV5-1; D gene: TRBD2; clone size: NA; J gene: TRBJ2-1; CDR3 protein: CASSLSAGGPNEQFF; CDR3 DNA: TGCGCCAGCAGCTTGTCGGCGGGGGGGCCGAATGAGCAGTTCTTC
V gene: TRBV5-4; D gene: NA; clone size: NA; J gene: TRBJ2-1; CDR3 protein: CASSGSRGGLNEQFF; CDR3 DNA: TGTGCCAGCAGCGGGTCGAGGGGGGGACTCAATGAGCAGTTCTTC
V gene: TRBV6-1; D gene: NA; clone size: NA; J gene: TRBJ1-5; CDR3 protein: CASSETTSNQPQHF; CDR3 DNA: TGTGCCAGCAGTGAAACTACTAGCAATCAGCCCCAGCATTTT
V gene: TRBV11-2; D gene: NA; clone size: few; J gene: TRBJ1-5; CDR3 protein: CASSYSGSSNQPQHF; CDR3 DNA: TGTGCCAGCAGCTATTCAGGGTCAAGCAATCAGCCCCAGCATTTT
V gene: TRBV30; D gene: NA; clone size: once; J gene: TRBJ1-5; CDR3 protein: CAWNLQVNQPQHF; CDR3 DNA: TGTGCCTGGAACCTCCAGGTCAATCAGCCCCAGCATTTT
V gene: TRBV4-1; D gene: TRBD2; clone size: NA; J gene: TRBJ2-1; CDR3 protein: CASSHLLPGTSGYASSYNEQFF; CDR3 DNA: TGCGCCAGCAGCCATCTACTCCCCGGGACTAGCGGTTATGCTAGCTCCTACAATGAGCAGTTCTTC
V gene: TRBV7-2; D gene: NA; clone size: NA; J gene: TRBJ2-5; CDR3 protein: CASSFAGGRETQYF; CDR3 DNA: TGTGCCAGCAGCTTTGCAGGGGGGAGAGAGACCCAGTACTTC
V gene: TRBV6-5; D gene: NA; clone size: NA; J gene: TRBJ1-5; CDR3 protein: CASSYSGQPNQPQHF; CDR3 DNA: TGTGCCAGCAGTTACTCCGGACAGCCAAATCAGCCCCAGCATTTT
V gene: TRBV18; D gene: TRBD1; clone size: NA; J gene: TRBJ1-2; CDR3 protein: CASSPLDRVIDGYTF; CDR3 DNA: TGTGCCAGCTCACCGCTGGACAGGGTTATTGATGGCTACACCTTC
V gene: TRBV28; D gene: NA; clone size: NA; J gene: TRBJ1-2; CDR3 protein: CASSLSGLNYGYTF; CDR3 DNA: TGTGCCAGCAGTTTAAGCGGCCTTAACTATGGCTACACCTTC
V gene: TRBV30; D gene: NA; clone size: NA; J gene: TRBJ1-3; CDR3 protein: CAWSVLVNTIYF; CDR3 DNA: TGTGCCTGGAGTGTACTCGTAAACACCATATATTTT
V gene: TRBV5-6; D gene: NA; clone size: NA; J gene: TRBJ1-1; CDR3 protein: CASSPLTQGTEAFF; CDR3 DNA: TGTGCCAGCAGCCCCCTTACCCAGGGCACTGAAGCTTTCTTT
V gene: TRBV18; D gene: TRBD1; clone size: NA; J gene: TRBJ1-1; CDR3 protein: CASRTTGGTEAFF; CDR3 DNA: TGTGCCAGCCGTACAACAGGGGGGACTGAAGCTTTCTTT
V gene: TRBV19; D gene: NA; clone size: NA; J gene: TRBJ1-3; CDR3 protein: CASSPQGSGNTIYF; CDR3 DNA: TGTGCCAGTAGTCCTCAGGGGTCTGGAAACACCATATATTTT
V gene: TRBV27; D gene: TRBD1; clone size: NA; J gene: TRBJ2-7; CDR3 protein: CASSLVGQVAREQYF; CDR3 DNA: TGTGCCAGCAGTTTAGTGGGACAGGTAGCCCGCGAGCAGTACTTC
V gene: TRBV5-4; D gene: NA; clone size: NA; J gene: TRBJ2-5; CDR3 protein: CASSLEETQYF; CDR3 DNA: TGTGCCAGCAGCCTAGAAGAGACCCAGTACTTC
V gene: TRBV12-5; D gene: TRBD2; clone size: NA; J gene: TRBJ2-1; CDR3 protein: CASGRTSGSSYNEQFF; CDR3 DNA: TGTGCTAGTGGCCGGACTAGCGGGTCCTCCTACAATGAGCAGTTCTTC
V gene: TRBV11-2; D gene: NA; clone size: NA; J gene: TRBJ2-1; CDR3 protein: CASSLGASAGVEQFF; CDR3 DNA: TGTGCCAGCAGCTTAGGGGCGTCGGCCGGGGTTGAGCAGTTCTTC
V gene: TRBV5-1; D gene: NA; clone size: NA; J gene: TRBJ2-7; CDR3 protein: CASSPEQGAGNEQYF; CDR3 DNA: TGCGCCAGCAGCCCTGAACAAGGAGCCGGAAACGAGCAGTACTTC
V gene: TRBV4-1; D gene: NA; clone size: NA; J gene: TRBJ2-3; CDR3 protein: CASSLLVADNTQYF; CDR3 DNA: TGCGCCAGCAGCCTTTTGGTTGCGGATAATACGCAGTATTTT
V gene: TRBV6-5; D gene: NA; clone size: NA; J gene: TRBJ2-7; CDR3 protein: CASRGGSPYEQYF; CDR3 DNA: TGTGCCAGCAGAGGAGGCTCGCCTTACGAGCAGTACTTC